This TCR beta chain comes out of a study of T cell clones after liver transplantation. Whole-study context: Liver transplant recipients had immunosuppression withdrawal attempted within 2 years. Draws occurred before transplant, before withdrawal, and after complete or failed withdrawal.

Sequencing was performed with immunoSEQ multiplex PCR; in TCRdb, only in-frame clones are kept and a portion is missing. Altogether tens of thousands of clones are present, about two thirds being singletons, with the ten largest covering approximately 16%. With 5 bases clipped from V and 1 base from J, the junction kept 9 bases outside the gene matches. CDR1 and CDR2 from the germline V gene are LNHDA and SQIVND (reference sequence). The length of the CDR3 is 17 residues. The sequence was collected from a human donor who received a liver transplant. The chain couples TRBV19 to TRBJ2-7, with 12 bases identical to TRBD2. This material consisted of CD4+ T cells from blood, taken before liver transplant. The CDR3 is CASSLGRLAGESYEQYF. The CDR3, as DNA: TGTGCCAGTAGTTTGGGAAGACTAGCGGGGGAGTCCTACGAGCAGTACTTC.